Here is one T cell receptor beta chain with its context. Its matching antigen is unknown. This record comes from a study of cytomegalovirus exposure and HLA in healthy donors. Overall study results and limits: In vitro, three CMV-associated chains proved specific for CMV antigens. The authors enumerated over 150 TCR beta chains as linked to cytomegalovirus. Rarity held for most TCR sequences, but there were some public TCRs that occurred in many donors. TCR clusters originating in the first cohort tended to co-occur in the approximately 120 validation repertoires, according to a later analysis.

CDR3 size: 14 residues. Looked up from germline, CDR1 is LNHDA and CDR2 is SQIVND (reference sequence). After removal of 6 bases from V and 7 bases from J, the junction contained 7 bases not matched to a gene. Assay used: immunoSEQ multiplex PCR; TCRdb lists only in-frame clones, some missing. Found here are 150,000 to 200,000 clones, 86% of them singletons; the top ten hold more than 1.1%. Sequencing input: PBMCs. The sequence came from a woman aged 18-29 years in good health and CMV-seronegative. The V gene is TRBV19, the J gene TRBJ1-5; TRBD1 matches at 9 bases. CDR3 sequence: CASSLTGGGQPQHF. In nucleotides, the CDR3 is TGTGCCAGTAGCCTCACAGGGGGCGGACAGCCCCAGCATTTT.